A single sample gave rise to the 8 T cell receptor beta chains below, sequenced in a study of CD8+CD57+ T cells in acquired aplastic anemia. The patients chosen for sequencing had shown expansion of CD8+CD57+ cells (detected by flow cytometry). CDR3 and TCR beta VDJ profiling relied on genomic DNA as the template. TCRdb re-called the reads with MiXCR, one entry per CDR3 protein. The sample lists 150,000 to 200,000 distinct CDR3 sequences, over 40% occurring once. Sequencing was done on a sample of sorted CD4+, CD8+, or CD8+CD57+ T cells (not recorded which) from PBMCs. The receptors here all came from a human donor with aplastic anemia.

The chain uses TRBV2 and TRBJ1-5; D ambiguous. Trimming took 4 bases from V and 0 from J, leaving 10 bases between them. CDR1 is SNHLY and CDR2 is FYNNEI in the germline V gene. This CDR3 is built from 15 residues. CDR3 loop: CASSAPVGSNQPQHF. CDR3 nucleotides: TGTGCCAGCAGTGCCCCGGTGGGTAGCAATCAGCCCCAGCATTTT. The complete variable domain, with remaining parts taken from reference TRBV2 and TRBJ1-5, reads EPEVTQTPSHQVTQMGQEVILRCVPISNHLYFYWYRQILGQKVEFLVSFYNNEISEKSEIFDDQFSVERPDGSNFTLKIRSTKLEDSAMYFCASSAPVGSNQPQHFGDGTRLSIL.

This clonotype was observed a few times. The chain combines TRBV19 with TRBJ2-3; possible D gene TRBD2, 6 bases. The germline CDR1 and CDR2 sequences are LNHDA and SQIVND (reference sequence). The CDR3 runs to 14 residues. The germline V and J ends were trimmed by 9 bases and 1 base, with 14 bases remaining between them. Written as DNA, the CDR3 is TGTGCCAGCTCCACGGGGGACCGCACAGATACGCAGTATTTT. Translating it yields CASSTGDRTDTQYF.

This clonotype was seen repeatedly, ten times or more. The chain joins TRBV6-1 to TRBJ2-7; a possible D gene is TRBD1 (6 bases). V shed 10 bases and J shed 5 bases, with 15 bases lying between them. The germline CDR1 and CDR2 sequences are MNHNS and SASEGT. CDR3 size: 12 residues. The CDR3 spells CATWGRGNEQYF. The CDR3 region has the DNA TGTGCCACCTGGGGGCGCGGTAACGAGCAGTACTTC.

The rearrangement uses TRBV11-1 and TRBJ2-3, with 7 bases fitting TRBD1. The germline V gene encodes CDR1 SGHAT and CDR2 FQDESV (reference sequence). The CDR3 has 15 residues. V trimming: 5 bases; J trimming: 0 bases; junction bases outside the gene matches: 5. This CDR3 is CASSARGQSTDTQYF. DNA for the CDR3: TGTGCCAGCAGCGCAAGGGGACAGAGCACAGATACGCAGTATTTT.

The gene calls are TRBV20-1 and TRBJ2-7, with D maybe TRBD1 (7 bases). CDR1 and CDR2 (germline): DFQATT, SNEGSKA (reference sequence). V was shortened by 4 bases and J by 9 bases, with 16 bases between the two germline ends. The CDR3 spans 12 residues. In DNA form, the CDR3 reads TGCAGTGCTACCCTCAGGGGGGAGGCGCAGTACTTC. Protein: CSATLRGEAQYF.

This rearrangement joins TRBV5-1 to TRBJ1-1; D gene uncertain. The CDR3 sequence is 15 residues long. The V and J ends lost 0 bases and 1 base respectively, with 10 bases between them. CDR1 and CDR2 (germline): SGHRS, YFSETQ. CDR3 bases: TGCGCCAGCAGCTTGGAGGTAGGGAAGAACACTGAAGCTTTCTTT. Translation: CASSLEVGKNTEAFF.

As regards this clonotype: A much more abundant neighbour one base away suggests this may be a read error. DNA of the CDR3: TGCGACAGCAGCTTGGAAAGGGGAGAGTACTATGGCTACACCTTC. This encodes CDSSLERGEYYGYTF. The gene calls are TRBV5-1 and TRBJ1-2, with D possibly being TRBD1 (5 bases). Germline assignment: CDR1 SGHRS and CDR2 YFSETQ. CDR3 length: 15 amino acids.

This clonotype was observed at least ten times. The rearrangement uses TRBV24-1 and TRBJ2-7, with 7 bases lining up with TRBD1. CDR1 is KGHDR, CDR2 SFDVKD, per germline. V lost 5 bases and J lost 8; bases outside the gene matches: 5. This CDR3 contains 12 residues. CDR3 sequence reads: CATSGPGGKQYF. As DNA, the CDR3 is TGTGCCACCAGTGGTCCAGGGGGAAAGCAGTACTTC.